This TCR beta chain was recorded in a study of cytomegalovirus exposure and HLA in healthy donors. Study-wide points: Rates of TCR association differed by HLA locus in a later analysis, with DRB1 highest and HLA-C lowest.

The PCR employed 60 Vbeta primers together with 13 Jbeta primers. The data were produced by immunoSEQ multiplex PCR, yet TCRdb's version contains in-frame clones alone and is incomplete. The sample consists of around 100,000 clones, approximately 70% of them appearing once. Points on this clone: The antigen remains unidentified.

This TCR came from a man aged 35 to 55 in good health and CMV-seropositive. What was sequenced was PBMCs.

The CDR3 reads CASSGIAGGETQYF. The CDR3 DNA reads as TGTGCCAGCAGTGGAATAGCGGGAGGAGAGACCCAGTACTTC. The rearrangement links TRBV6-4 to TRBJ2-5; 10 nucleotides match TRBD2. Germline-derived CDR1 and CDR2 are MRHNA and SNTAGT. This CDR3 comprises 14 residues. The J segment lost 4 bases and the V segment lost 4 bases, leaving 3 bases of the junction unmatched.